One sample yielded the 16 T cell receptor beta chains listed below, sequenced in a study of blood T cell repertoires in COVID-19. TCRdb's table, derived via immunoSEQ multiplex PCR, lists solely in-frame clones and lacks some. The sample carries about 340,000 clones, under 95% recorded once. The sequenced sample consisted of peripheral blood. The receptors shown here come from a woman aged 18 to 35 who had recovered from COVID-19.

The chain has TRBV27 and TRBJ2-7, with 7 nucleotides matching TRBD1. V dropped 6 bases and J dropped 3; count of bases not matched to a gene: 8. The CDR3 covers 14 residues. In germline, CDR1 is MNHEY, CDR2 SMNVEV (reference sequence). The CDR3 spells CASSPNRDSYEQYV. The DNA for the CDR3 is TGTGCCAGCAGCCCCAACCGGGACAGCTACGAGCAGTACGTC.

The rearrangement links TRBV24-1 to TRBJ1-2; 10 bases are a match to TRBD1. Germline V gene lookup returns CDR1 KGHDR and CDR2 SFDVKD. J lost 5 bases, V lost 2 bases, and 4 bases had no gene match. This CDR3 comprises 15 residues. CDR3 in amino acids: CATSDSDRGSYGYTF. CDR3 coding DNA: TGTGCCACCAGTGATTCGGACAGGGGGTCGTATGGCTACACCTTC.

The chain recombines TRBV4-3 with TRBJ2-5, with 7 bases lining up with TRBD2. Unmatched junction bases numbered 4, after V lost 1 base and J lost 2 bases. The CDR3 consists of 15 residues. The germline V gene encodes CDR1 LGHNA and CDR2 YSLEER. CDR3 residues: CASSQGRGGQETQYF. CDR3 bases: TGCGCCAGCAGCCAAGGTCGCGGGGGACAAGAGACCCAGTACTTC.

V and J are TRBV3-1 (or the pseudogene TRBV3-2) and TRBJ2-3; D unclear. Germline CDR1 and CDR2: LGHDT and YNNKEL (reference sequence). The CDR3 contains 16 residues. V lost 2 bases to trimming and J lost 2 bases, with 14 bases between them. The CDR3 DNA follows: TGTGCCAGCAGCCAAAAAGACATCTTTGACACAGATACGCAGTATTTT. Protein product: CASSQKDIFDTDTQYF.

V and J are TRBV27 and TRBJ2-2; no firm D call. Trimming removed 5 bases from V and 1 base from J, with 5 bases in between. Per the germline V gene, CDR1 is MNHEY and CDR2 is SMNVEV (reference sequence). This CDR3 is 13 amino acids long. The CDR3 here is CASSQMNTGELFF. In DNA, the CDR3 is TGTGCCAGCAGTCAAATGAACACCGGGGAGCTGTTTTTT.

The chain has TRBV5-4 and TRBJ1-2, with a possible D match to TRBD1 (6 bases). The germline gives CDR1 SGHNT, CDR2 YYREEE (reference sequence). This CDR3 contains 13 residues. V gave up 0 bases and J gave up 8 bases, with 11 bases separating them. CDR3 bases: TGTGCCAGCAGCTTGGCTGCAGGGGACGGCTACACCTTC. Translated: CASSLAAGDGYTF. The full variable domain, its missing parts supplied by reference TRBV5-4 and TRBJ1-2, is ETGVTQSPTHLIKTRGQQVTLRCSSQSGHNTVSWYQQALGQGPQFIFQYYREEENGRGNFPPRFSGLQFPNYSSELNVNALELDDSALYLCASSLAAGDGYTFGSGTRLTVV.

The CDR3 region is CASSPRGAGIQETQYF. CDR3 nucleotides: TGTGCCAGCAGCCCTCGGGGAGCGGGCATCCAAGAGACCCAGTACTTC. V gene TRBV7-9 combines with J gene TRBJ2-5, with TRBD2 as a possible D gene (6 bases). Germline V gives CDR1 SEHNR, CDR2 FQNEAQ (reference sequence). V gave up 5 bases and J gave up 1 base, with 17 bases separating them. This CDR3 is built from 16 residues.

V gene TRBV6-5 combines with J gene TRBJ2-3; TRBD2 matches 9 bases. The length of the CDR3 is 15 residues. The germline V gene encodes CDR1 MNHEY and CDR2 SVGAGI. V was pared by 2 bases and J by 6 bases, with 6 bases of the junction left unmatched. The CDR3 reads CASSYGREGHDTQYF. The CDR3 DNA is TGTGCCAGCAGTTACGGGCGGGAGGGTCACGATACGCAGTATTTT.

The chain has TRBV4-3 and TRBJ1-5, with no clear D. There are 13 residues in the CDR3. The V gene's germline CDR1 is LGHNA and CDR2 YSLEER. V was shortened by 1 base and J by 7 bases, with 8 bases between the two germline ends. The CDR3 DNA reads TGCGCCAGCAGCCAAGGGCAGAAGCAGCCCCAGCATTTT. Translated, it gives CASSQGQKQPQHF.

The V call is TRBV5-6, the J call TRBJ2-7, with D possibly being TRBD1 (6 bases). V was shortened by 1 base and J by 4 bases, with 9 bases between the two germline ends. CDR3 length equals 13 residues. Germline V lookup: CDR1 SGHDT, CDR2 YYEEEE. CDR3 loop: CASSLFRGYEQYV. In DNA form, the CDR3 reads TGTGCCAGCAGCTTGTTTAGGGGGTACGAGCAGTACGTC.

CDR3 sequence: CSVMTGSLFSGNTIYF. The CDR3 nucleotides are TGCAGCGTAATGACAGGGTCACTTTTCTCTGGAAACACCATATATTTT. The genes are TRBV29-1 and TRBJ1-3, with 7 bases fitting TRBD1. The CDR3 is 16 amino acids. Germline values: CDR1 SQVTM, CDR2 ANQGSEA. The trim removed 6 bases at V and 0 bases at J, leaving 11 bases unmatched.

The chain uses TRBV5-3 and TRBJ2-3; TRBD2 might be the D (6 bases). TRBV5-3 is labeled an ORF, and its function is uncertain. The V gene lost 9 bases and the J gene lost 6 bases, with 11 bases spanning the gap. CDR3 length: 11 amino acids. The CDR3 nucleotides read TGTGCCACGCCTGGGGGGGATACGCAGTATTTT. Translation: CATPGGDTQYF.

The gene calls are TRBV6-2 or TRBV6-3 and TRBJ2-7, with D perhaps matching TRBD2 (5 bases). The V and J ends lost 5 bases and 6 bases respectively, with 11 bases between them. Germline assignment: CDR1 MNHEY and CDR2 SVGEGT. This CDR3 spans 12 amino acids. CDR3 nucleotides: TGTGCCAGCAGTGCCGGACTCTTCGAGCAGTACGTC. Its protein product is CASSAGLFEQYV.

The chain combines TRBV19 with TRBJ2-1; D remains unclear. Trimming removed 5 bases from V and 7 bases from J, with 6 bases in between. The length of the CDR3 is 11 residues. CDR1 is LNHDA, CDR2 SQIVND, per germline (reference sequence). CDR3 protein: CASSLRNEQFF. CDR3 sequence (DNA): TGTGCCAGTAGTCTCAGAAATGAGCAGTTCTTC.

The chain couples TRBV18 to TRBJ2-7; D is perhaps TRBD1 (7 bases). The CDR3 covers 14 residues. CDR1 and CDR2 from the germline V gene are KGHSH and LQKENI. V was trimmed by 2 bases and J by 7 bases, leaving 15 bases between them. The CDR3 here is CASSPYEGAGEQYV. The CDR3 DNA is TGTGCCAGCTCACCATATGAGGGGGCGGGGGAGCAGTACGTC.

This rearrangement joins TRBV19 to TRBJ1-3; 9 bases are shared with TRBD1. The CDR3 is 16 residues long. V shed 2 bases, J shed 0 bases, and the junction held 2 bases outside the gene matches. Germline loops: CDR1 LNHDA, CDR2 SQIVND (reference sequence). The CDR3, as DNA: TGTGCCAGTAGTATAAGGGACAGGGTCTCTGGAAACACCATATATTTT. Amino acids: CASSIRDRVSGNTIYF. Variable domain in full (rest from reference TRBV19 and TRBJ1-3): DGGITQSPKYLFRKEGQNVTLSCEQNLNHDAMYWYRQDPGQGLRLIYYSQIVNDFQKGDIAEGYSVSREKKESFPLTVTSAQKNPTAFYLCASSIRDRVSGNTIYFGEGSWLTVV.